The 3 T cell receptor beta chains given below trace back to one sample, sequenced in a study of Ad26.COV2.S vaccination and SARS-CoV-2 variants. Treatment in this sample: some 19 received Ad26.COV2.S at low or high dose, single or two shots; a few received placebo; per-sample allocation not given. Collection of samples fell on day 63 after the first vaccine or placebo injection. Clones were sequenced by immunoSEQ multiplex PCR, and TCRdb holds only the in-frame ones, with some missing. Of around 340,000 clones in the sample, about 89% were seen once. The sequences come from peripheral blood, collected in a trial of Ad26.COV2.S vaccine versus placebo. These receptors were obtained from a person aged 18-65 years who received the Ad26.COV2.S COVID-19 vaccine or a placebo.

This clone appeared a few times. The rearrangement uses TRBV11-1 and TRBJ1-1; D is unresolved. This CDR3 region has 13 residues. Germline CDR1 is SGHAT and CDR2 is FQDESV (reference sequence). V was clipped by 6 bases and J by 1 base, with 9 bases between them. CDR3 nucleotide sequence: TGTGCCAGCAGAAAGTCGGCGAACACTGAAGCTTTCTTT. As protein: CASRKSANTEAFF.

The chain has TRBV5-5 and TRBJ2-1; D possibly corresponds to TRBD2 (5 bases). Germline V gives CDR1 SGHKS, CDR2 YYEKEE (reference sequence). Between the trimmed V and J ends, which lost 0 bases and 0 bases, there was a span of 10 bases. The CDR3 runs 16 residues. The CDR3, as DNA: TGTGCCAGCAGCTTGGTCACGGGGAGCTCCTACAATGAGCAGTTCTTC. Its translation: CASSLVTGSSYNEQFF.

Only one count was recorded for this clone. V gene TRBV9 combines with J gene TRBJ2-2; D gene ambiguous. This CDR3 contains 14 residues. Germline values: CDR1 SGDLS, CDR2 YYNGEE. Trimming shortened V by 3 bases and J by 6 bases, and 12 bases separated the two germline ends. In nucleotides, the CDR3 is TGTGCCAGCAGCGCCAGCTCAGGAGCCGGGGAGCTGTTTTTT. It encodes CASSASSGAGELFF.